This entry describes one T cell receptor (beta chain). Method: immunoSEQ multiplex PCR; TCRdb's copy keeps in-frame clones and lacks some. The table has about 1.5 million clones, approximately 98% seen once. The data originate from a study of shared clonotypes between healthy human individuals. Germline CDR1 is LNHDA and CDR2 is SQIVND (reference sequence). The ends were cut back, 3 bases at V and 7 bases at J, with 10 bases in the middle. The CDR3 runs to 13 residues. The rearrangement links TRBV19 to TRBJ1-5, with D possibly being TRBD1 (5 bases). The sequence derives from a man in his thirties or forties in good health. What was sequenced was naive CD4+ T cells sorted from blood. Subset of the sample: CD45RA+ positively selected. This CDR3 reads CASSMGGKQPQHF. CDR3 nucleotide sequence: TGTGCCAGTAGTATGGGGGGTAAGCAGCCCCAGCATTTT.